This T cell receptor (beta chain) emerged from a study of PD-L1 blockade in urothelial cancer (dated by TCRdb to between 2016 and 2019). Background on the whole study: Every patient began therapy at some point between 2014 and 2015 and was given atezolizumab 1,200 mg intravenously every 3 weeks. Blood samples gave median yields of around 150,000 T cells and 83,000 or so unique TCRs, along with a median clonality of 0.080. An ECOG performance status of 0 or 1 was recorded for the patients, and 0 to 3 prior chemotherapy regimens had been received by the patients. Pretreatment blood TCR-seq was available for 30 or so patients, at least one posttreatment blood collection was obtained for some 25 patients, and tumor TCR-seq was available for some 25 patients. Durable clinical benefit was achieved by nine patients and was not achieved by 20 patients. Blood samples were analyzed at two time points: 3 weeks after treatment start (second dose) and 6 weeks after treatment start. In the same patients, pretreatment tumors underwent whole exome sequencing and RNA sequencing in addition to TCR sequencing. About 90% of the roughly 29 patients were identified as males with urothelial cancer of bladder origin, and a prior smoking history was reported by 18 of 29 patients. Pretreatment tumor samples, along with matched peripheral blood serially collected before and after atezolizumab treatment, were subjected to TCR sequencing. An exploratory multi-omic analysis was conducted of the somatic, immune and clinical correlates of response to PD-L1 blockade with atezolizumab in urothelial cancer. Durable clinical benefit was defined as progression-free survival longer than 6 months, and TCR features were also tested against progression-free and overall survival. Overall results and qualifications from the work: Because of the small sample size (n ≈ 29) and the many exploratory analyses performed, the results are intended to be regarded as hypothesis-generating. A pretreatment peripheral blood TCR clonality below the median was linked to improved progression-free and overall survival. Greater expansion of tumor-associated TCR clones in peripheral blood 3 weeks after the start of treatment was observed in patients with durable benefit (n of about 20, p = 0.022).

From the cysteine through the phenylalanine, the CDR3 covers 13 amino acids. Only the CDR3 DNA is retained, 39 bases long and in frame from the first base. CDR1 is given as MNHNY and CDR2 as SVGAGI, both from the germline V gene (reference sequence). V is cut back by 7 bases and J by 6 bases, with 6 bases in the junction unmatched. Synthetic TCR analog templates were spiked into each PCR so that absolute template abundance could be estimated from read counts. Using the immunoSEQ assay, TCRbeta CDR3 regions were amplified from genomic DNA with bias-controlled V and J gene primers. Sequencing of rearranged TCRbeta segments was performed at approximately 20X coverage. Under the source paper's analysis protocol: Clustering was used to correct sequencing errors, and CDR3s were annotated against IMGT so that V, D and J genes could be assigned. Downstream analyses used only productive TCRbeta rearrangements, leaving out any out-of-frame or stop-codon sequences. To compute clonality, Shannon entropy was normalized by the log of the number of unique productive sequences and then subtracted from one. Clones differing between time points or between blood and tumor were identified using Fisher's exact test with Benjamini-Hochberg correction, with an adjusted p below 0.01 applied as the threshold. Imported from immuneACCESS, the table was reduced by TCRdb to in-frame sequences with V and J called. These copies leave out some clones; in studies compared against another copy, an unresolved V gene accounts for under half, and the cause of the remainder is not known. V, J and clone size derive from that table, while D and trimming were established from the DNA sequence. In this sample the table shows 85,000 to 100,000 clones, roughly 87% of which occur a single time. Together, the top ten hold 2% to 2.5% of the sample.

Points on this clone: Its binding antigen is unknown. No per-base quality is available; no much larger clone lies one base away.

The sample's time point label, in plain terms: pretreatment peripheral blood. A cohort of about 27 patients with locally advanced or metastatic urothelial carcinoma, treated at Memorial Sloan Kettering on a trial protocol, was included. Peripheral blood mononuclear cells were collected from each patient pretreatment and during treatment, giving between 1 and 8 total time points per patient. The Qiagen DNeasy Blood extraction kit was used to purify genomic DNA from total PBMCs and tumor samples. PBMCs were collected pretreatment and during treatment and were isolated and stored as previously described.

The sample consisted of PBMCs, taken around atezolizumab (anti-PD-L1) treatment. This clonotype originated in a man in his 60s with urothelial cancer. The chain uses TRBV6-6 and TRBJ2-1; a stretch of 7 junction bases matches TRBD2. CDR3 protein: CASKGGAGNEQFF. The DNA sequence reads TGTGCCAGCAAGGGAGGGGCAGGCAATGAGCAGTTCTTC.